This entry is about one T cell receptor (beta chain). As yet, its antigen is unknown. The data originate from a study of OX40 agonist ivuxolimab in advanced cancers. On the study more broadly: Administration of intravenous ivuxolimab to patients occurred every 2 weeks at 0.01 to 10 mg/kg. Three patients got partial responses; one had hepatocellular carcinoma and two had cutaneous melanoma.

Overall study results and limits: Part of the nonresponder group also had normalized T-cell clonal expansion that was low. On average, CD8+ T cells showed a greater number of expanded clones than CD4+.

The V gene's germline CDR1 is SGHTA and CDR2 FQGNSA. V was clipped by 1 base and J by 9 bases, with 13 bases between them. The CDR3 totals 14 residues. The table came from immunoSEQ multiplex PCR; TCRdb's copy has only in-frame clones and leaves some out. The sample yields about 72,000 clones, about nine tenths seen once. This sequence joins TRBV7-2 and TRBJ2-1, with D unresolved. This TCR derives from an adult with an advanced solid tumor such as melanoma, head and neck, liver or kidney cancer. The starting material was CD4+ or CD8+ T cells sorted from blood, obtained in a trial of the OX40 agonist ivuxolimab. CDR3 loop: CASSLVANTGEQFF. For the CDR3, the DNA is TGTGCCAGCAGCTTAGTTGCCAACACGGGTGAGCAGTTCTTC.